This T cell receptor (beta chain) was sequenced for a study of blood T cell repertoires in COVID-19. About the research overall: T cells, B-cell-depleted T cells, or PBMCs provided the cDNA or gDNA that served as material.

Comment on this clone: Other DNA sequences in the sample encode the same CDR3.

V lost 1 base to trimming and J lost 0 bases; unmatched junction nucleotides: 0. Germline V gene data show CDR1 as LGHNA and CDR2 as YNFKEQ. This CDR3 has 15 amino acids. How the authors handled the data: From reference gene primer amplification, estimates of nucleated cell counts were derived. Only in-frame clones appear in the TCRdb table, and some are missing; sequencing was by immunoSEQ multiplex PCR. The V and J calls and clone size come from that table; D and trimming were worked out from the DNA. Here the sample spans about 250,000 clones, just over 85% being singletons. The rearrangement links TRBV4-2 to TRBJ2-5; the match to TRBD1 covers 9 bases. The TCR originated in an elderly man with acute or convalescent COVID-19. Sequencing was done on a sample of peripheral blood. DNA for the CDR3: TGTGCCAGCAGCCAAGGGGACAGGGACCAAGAGACCCAGTACTTC. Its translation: CASSQGDRDQETQYF.